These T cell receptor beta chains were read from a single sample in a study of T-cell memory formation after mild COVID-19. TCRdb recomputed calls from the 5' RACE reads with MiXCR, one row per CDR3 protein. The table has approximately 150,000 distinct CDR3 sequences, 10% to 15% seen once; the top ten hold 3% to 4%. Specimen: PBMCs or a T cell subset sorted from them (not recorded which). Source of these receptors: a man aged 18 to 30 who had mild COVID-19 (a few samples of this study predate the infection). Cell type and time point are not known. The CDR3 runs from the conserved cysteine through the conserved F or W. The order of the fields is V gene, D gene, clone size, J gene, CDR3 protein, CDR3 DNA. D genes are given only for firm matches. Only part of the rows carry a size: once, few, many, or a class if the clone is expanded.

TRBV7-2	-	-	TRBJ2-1	CASSRNRYLYNEQFF	TGTGCCAGCAGCCGGAACAGATACCTTTACAATGAGCAGTTCTTC
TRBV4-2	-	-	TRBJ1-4	CASTPRETATNEKLFF	TGTGCCAGCACCCCAAGGGAAACTGCAACTAATGAAAAACTGTTTTTT
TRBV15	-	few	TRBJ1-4	CATSRVSGAGEKLFF	TGTGCCACCAGCAGAGTATCAGGGGCGGGTGAAAAACTGTTTTTT
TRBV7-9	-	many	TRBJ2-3	CASSLVGSTDTQYF	TGTGCCAGCAGCTTAGTGGGCAGCACAGATACGCAGTATTTT
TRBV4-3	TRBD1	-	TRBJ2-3	CASSQDLRQGSTDTQYF	TGCGCCAGCAGCCAAGACCTTAGACAGGGAAGCACAGATACGCAGTATTTT
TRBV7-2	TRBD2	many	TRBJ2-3	CASSPGLAGDTQYF	TGCGCCAGCTCCCCGGGACTAGCAGGGGATACGCAGTATTTT
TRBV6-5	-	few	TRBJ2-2	CASSYVRSRNTGELFF	TGTGCCAGCAGTTACGTGAGGAGTAGAAACACCGGGGAGCTGTTTTTT
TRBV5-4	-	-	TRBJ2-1	CASSRGPGADEQFF	TGTGCCAGCAGCCGGGGACCGGGGGCCGATGAGCAGTTCTTC
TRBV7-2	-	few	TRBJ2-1	CASGRFYNEQFF	TGTGCCAGCGGGCGCTTCTACAATGAGCAGTTCTTC
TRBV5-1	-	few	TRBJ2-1	CASSAGPMSSYNEQFF	TGCGCCAGCAGCGCGGGGCCCATGAGCTCCTACAATGAGCAGTTCTTC
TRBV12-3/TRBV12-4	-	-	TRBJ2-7	CASSKVSYEQYF	TGTGCCAGCAGTAAGGTCTCCTACGAGCAGTACTTC
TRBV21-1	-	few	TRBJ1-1	CASREQPWAFF	TGTGCCAGCAGGGAACAGCCCTGGGCTTTCTTT
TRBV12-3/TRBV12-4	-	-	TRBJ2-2	CASSFLPPGELFF	TGTGCCAGCAGCTTCCTGCCCCCCGGGGAGCTGTTTTTT
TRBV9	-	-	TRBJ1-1	CASREGSGWDTEAFF	TGTGCCAGCAGAGAAGGGAGTGGCTGGGACACTGAAGCTTTCTTT
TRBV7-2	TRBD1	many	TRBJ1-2	CASSLVSLGRFLTGPGGGYTF	TGTGCCAGCAGCTTGGTTTCGTTGGGCAGATTTTTGACAGGGCCTGGGGGTGGCTACACCTTC
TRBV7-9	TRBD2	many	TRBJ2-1	CASSLTSGGIGEQFF	TGTGCCAGCAGCCTGACTAGCGGGGGGATCGGTGAGCAGTTCTTC
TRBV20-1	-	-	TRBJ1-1	CSAAGGGGTEAFF	TGCAGTGCCGCGGGCGGGGGAGGGACTGAAGCTTTCTTT
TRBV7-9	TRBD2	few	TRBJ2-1	CASSSSGGFREQFF	TGTGCCAGCAGCTCTAGCGGGGGTTTCCGTGAGCAGTTCTTC
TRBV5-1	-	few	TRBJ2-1	CASRGQANNEQFF	TGCGCCAGCAGAGGCCAGGCGAACAATGAGCAGTTCTTC
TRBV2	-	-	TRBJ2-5	CASSTYETQYF	TGTGCCAGCAGCACGTACGAGACCCAGTACTTC
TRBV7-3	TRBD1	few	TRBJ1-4	CASSRTGVRGEKLFF	TGTGCCAGCAGCCGGACAGGAGTACGCGGTGAAAAACTGTTTTTT
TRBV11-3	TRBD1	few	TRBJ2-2	CASSWTGLRSGELFF	TGTGCCAGCAGCTGGACAGGGCTTAGGTCCGGGGAGCTGTTTTTT
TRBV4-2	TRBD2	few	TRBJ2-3	CASSRQRGGTDTQYF	TGTGCCAGCAGCCGCCAGCGGGGAGGCACAGATACGCAGTATTTT
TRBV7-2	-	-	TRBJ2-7	CASSPGTDRSYEQYF	TGTGCCAGCAGCCCGGGGACGGATCGATCCTACGAGCAGTACTTC
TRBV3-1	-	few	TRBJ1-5	CASSQDPGTHQPQHF	TGTGCCAGCAGCCAAGATCCGGGGACCCATCAGCCCCAGCATTTT
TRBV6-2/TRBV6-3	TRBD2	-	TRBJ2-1	CASSRLAGRNNEQFF	TGTGCCAGCAGCCGACTAGCGGGGAGGAACAATGAGCAGTTCTTC
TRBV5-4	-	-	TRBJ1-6	CASSRSGPENSPLHF	TGTGCCAGCAGCCGCTCGGGGCCAGAGAATTCACCCCTCCACTTT
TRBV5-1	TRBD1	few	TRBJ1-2	CASSISTGSYGYTF	TGCGCCAGCAGCATTTCGACAGGGAGCTATGGCTACACCTTC
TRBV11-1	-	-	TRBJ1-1	CASSFGGTVEAFF	TGTGCCAGCAGCTTCGGGGGGACTGTCGAAGCTTTCTTT
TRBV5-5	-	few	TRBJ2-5	CASSLEGLQETQYF	TGTGCCAGCAGCTTGGAAGGTCTGCAGGAGACCCAGTACTTC
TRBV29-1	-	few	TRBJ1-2	CSVDANGYTF	TGCAGCGTTGACGCGAATGGCTACACCTTC
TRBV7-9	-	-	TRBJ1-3	CASSFDRVLSGNTIYF	TGTGCCAGCAGCTTCGATCGCGTACTCTCTGGAAACACCATATATTTT
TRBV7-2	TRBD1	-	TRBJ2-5	CASSLNPDREETQYF	TGTGCCAGCAGCTTGAACCCGGACAGGGAGGAGACCCAGTACTTC
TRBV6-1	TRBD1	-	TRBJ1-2	CASSEIGTGLSYGYTF	TGTGCCAGCAGTGAAATTGGGACAGGGTTGAGCTATGGCTACACCTTC
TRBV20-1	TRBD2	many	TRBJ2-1	CSAKSGGPYNEQFF	TGCAGTGCTAAATCGGGGGGGCCCTACAATGAGCAGTTCTTC
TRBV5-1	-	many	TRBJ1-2	CASSLTPQLDYGYTF	TGCGCCAGCAGCTTAACCCCGCAGCTAGACTATGGCTACACCTTC
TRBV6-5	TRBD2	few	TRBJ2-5	CASSYSGQRGTQETQYF	TGTGCCAGCAGTTACTCGGGTCAGCGGGGGACCCAAGAGACCCAGTACTTC
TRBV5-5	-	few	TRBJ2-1	CASSPTGLTYNEQFF	TGTGCCAGCAGCCCAACAGGGCTCACCTACAATGAGCAGTTCTTC
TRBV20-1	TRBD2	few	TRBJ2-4	CSASTVAGVNIQYF	TGCAGTGCTAGCACGGTAGCGGGAGTAAACATTCAGTACTTC
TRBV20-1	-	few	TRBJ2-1	CSAPLAGRSYNEQFF	TGCAGTGCTCCACTCGCGGGCCGCTCCTACAATGAGCAGTTCTTC
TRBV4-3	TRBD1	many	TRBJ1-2	CASSQDEGARGYTF	TGCGCCAGCAGCCAAGATGAGGGGGCGCGGGGCTACACCTTC
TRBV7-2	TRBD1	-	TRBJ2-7	CASSPLTGFEQYF	TGTGCCAGCAGCCCCCTGACAGGGTTCGAGCAGTACTTC
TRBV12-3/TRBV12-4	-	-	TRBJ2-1	CASREGYYNEQFF	TGTGCCAGCAGGGAGGGCTACTACAATGAGCAGTTCTTC
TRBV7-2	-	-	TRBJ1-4	CASSPGRTAEKLFF	TGTGCCAGCAGCCCCGGGAGAACGGCTGAAAAACTGTTTTTT
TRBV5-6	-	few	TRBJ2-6	CASSLLVLSGANVLTF	TGTGCCAGCAGCTTACTAGTACTCTCTGGGGCCAACGTCCTGACTTTC
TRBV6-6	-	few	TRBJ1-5	CASSSSGVSNQPQHF	TGTGCCAGCAGCTCATCAGGGGTCAGCAATCAGCCCCAGCATTTT
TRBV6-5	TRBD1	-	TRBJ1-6	CASSGGQGRSPLHF	TGTGCCAGCAGTGGGGGACAGGGGAGGTCACCCCTCCACTTT
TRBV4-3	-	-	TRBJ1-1	CASSQEEGGGTGEAFF	TGCGCCAGCAGCCAAGAAGAGGGCGGAGGAACGGGTGAAGCTTTCTTT
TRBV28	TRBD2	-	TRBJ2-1	CASSSPFGGGRPPYNEQFF	TGTGCCAGCAGTTCCCCTTTCGGGGGGGGGCGACCACCCTACAATGAGCAGTTCTTC
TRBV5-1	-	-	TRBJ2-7	CASSLQGGNYEQYF	TGCGCCAGCAGCTTGCAGGGCGGAAACTACGAGCAGTACTTC
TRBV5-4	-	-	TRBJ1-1	CASSLEINTEAFF	TGTGCCAGCAGCTTGGAGATCAACACTGAAGCTTTCTTT
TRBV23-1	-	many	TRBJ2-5	CASNGVDQETQYF	TGCGCCAGCAACGGGGTGGATCAAGAGACCCAGTACTTC